Below are 14 T cell receptor beta chains sequenced from a single sample in a study of cytomegalovirus exposure and HLA in healthy donors. The PCR was carried out with 60 Vbeta primers and 13 Jbeta primers. Sequencing was performed with immunoSEQ multiplex PCR; in TCRdb, only in-frame clones are kept and a portion is missing. Of 70,000 or so clones in the sample, 68% were seen once. What was sequenced was PBMCs. Receptor source: a woman younger than 45 in good health and CMV-seronegative.

The J gene is TRBJ1-3, the V gene TRBV5-4, with D possibly being TRBD1 (6 bases). Trimming left V 6 bases short and J 0 bases short, with 10 bases between. The CDR3 is 14 residues long. Germline V CDR1 and CDR2: SGHNT, YYREEE (reference sequence). This CDR3 reads CASIGTSSGNTIYF. The CDR3 DNA reads as TGTGCCAGCATTGGGACAAGCTCTGGAAACACCATATATTTT.

The chain carries TRBV9 and TRBJ2-1; tentatively, D is TRBD1 (6 bases). The V gene lost 0 bases and the J gene lost 5 bases, with 12 bases spanning the gap. CDR1 is SGDLS, CDR2 YYNGEE, per germline. The length of the CDR3 is 15 residues. In DNA form, the CDR3 reads TGTGCCAGCAGCGTAGTTGGGCAGGGGAACAATGAGCAGTTCTTC. This codes for CASSVVGQGNNEQFF. Supplemented by reference TRBV9 and TRBJ2-1, the full variable domain reads DSGVTQTPKHLITATGQRVTLRCSPRSGDLSVYWYQQSLDQGLQFLIQYYNGEERAKGNILERFSAQQFPDLHSELNLSSLELGDSALYFCASSVVGQGNNEQFFGPGTRLTVL.

Worth noting for this clone: The CDR3 does not close with the conserved phenylalanine or tryptophan, likely indicating a read error. V gene TRBV6-4 combines with J gene TRBJ2-3, with 8 bases identical to TRBD2. After removal of 2 bases from V and 6 bases from J, the junction contained 7 bases not matched to a gene. The CDR3 contains 15 residues. The germline V gene has CDR1 MRHNA and CDR2 SNTAGT. The CDR3 DNA is TGTGCCAGCAGTGACGGACGGGGGGGCCGGGATACGCAGTATGTT. This translates into CASSDGRGGRDTQYV.

V and J are TRBV11-1 and TRBJ2-7; TRBD1 agrees at 9 bases. V gave up 5 bases and J gave up 1 base; unmatched junction bases: 15. The CDR3 loop spans 18 amino acids. Looked up from germline, CDR1 is SGHAT and CDR2 is FQDESV (reference sequence). The CDR3 region has the DNA TGTGCCAGCAGCCCTAAATTTTACAGGGGGCGGAAGTCCTACGAGCAGTACTTC. Its translation: CASSPKFYRGRKSYEQYF.

The V gene is TRBV9, the J gene TRBJ1-2; weak D call: TRBD1 (5 bases). The CDR3 is made up of 14 amino acids. V was trimmed by 2 bases and J by 5 bases, leaving 13 bases between them. Germline CDR1 SGDLS, CDR2 YYNGEE. The CDR3 DNA reads as TGTGCCAGCAGCGTCTACGACAGAAAATATGGCTACACCTTC. Encoded protein: CASSVYDRKYGYTF.

V gene TRBV7-2 combines with J gene TRBJ1-5; 7 bases align to TRBD1. The germline V gene has CDR1 SGHTA and CDR2 FQGNSA. This CDR3 comprises 15 residues. The junction had 8 bases not matched to a gene; V was cut back by 5 bases and J by 4 bases. The CDR3 spells CASSAGTVANQPQHF. The CDR3 nucleotides read TGTGCCAGCAGCGCTGGGACAGTCGCTAATCAGCCCCAGCATTTT.

This clone has a handful of counts. The genes are TRBV9 and TRBJ2-2; perhaps TRBD1 as D (6 bases). The CDR3 runs 15 residues. Germline CDR1 reads SGDLS; CDR2 reads YYNGEE. Trimming pared 0 bases from V and 1 base from J, leaving 7 bases between. CDR3 sequence reads: CASSVVGQNTGELFF. CDR3 in DNA: TGTGCCAGCAGCGTAGTGGGACAGAACACCGGGGAGCTGTTTTTT.

This chain's CDR3 is CASSLEPGPRETQYF. The CDR3 DNA follows: TGTGCCAGCAGCCTGGAGCCAGGCCCCAGAGAGACCCAGTACTTC. The rearrangement uses TRBV5-6 and TRBJ2-5; D is unclear. Germline CDR1 SGHDT, CDR2 YYEEEE. This CDR3 spans 15 amino acids. Trimming cost V 4 bases and J 4 bases, with 17 bases left between them.

The V call is TRBV2, the J call TRBJ1-4; 9 bases align to TRBD1. Germline-derived CDR1 and CDR2 are SNHLY and FYNNEI. V lost 2 bases, J lost 10 bases, and 14 bases stayed unmatched. The CDR3 is 17 amino acids. CDR3: CASSELDRGLSKGKLFF. The CDR3, as DNA: TGTGCCAGCAGTGAATTGGACAGGGGCCTATCTAAGGGAAAACTGTTTTTT.

V gene TRBV15 combines with J gene TRBJ1-2, with TRBD1 matching over 9 bases. The CDR3 consists of 14 residues. V lost 0 bases to trimming and J lost 8 bases; unmatched junction nucleotides: 4. CDR1 and CDR2 (germline): LNHNV, YYDKDF (reference sequence). CDR3 sequence reads: CATSRDRDREGYTF. As DNA, the CDR3 is TGTGCCACCAGCAGAGACCGGGACAGGGAGGGCTACACCTTC.

This clone was observed a single time. The chain links TRBV15 to TRBJ1-4; 7 bases are shared with TRBD1. Germline assignment: CDR1 LNHNV and CDR2 YYDKDF (reference sequence). CDR3 length: 17 amino acids. After removal of 5 bases from V and 5 bases from J, the junction contained 14 bases not matched to a gene. The DNA for the CDR3 is TGTGCCACCAGCTTACCGTTGGGGAAGGGGGCGAATGAAAAACTGTTTTTT. Its protein is CATSLPLGKGANEKLFF. The whole variable domain, remainder taken from reference TRBV15 and TRBJ1-4, is DAMVIQNPRYQVTQFGKPVTLSCSQTLNHNVMYWYQQKSSQAPKLLFHYYDKDFNNEADTPDNFQSRRPNTSFCFLDIRSPGLGDTAMYLCATSLPLGKGANEKLFFGSGTQLSVL.

The V call is TRBV19, the J call TRBJ1-1; 8 nucleotides match TRBD1. V lost 6 bases to trimming and J lost 3 bases; unmatched junction nucleotides: 9. Germline V gene data show CDR1 as LNHDA and CDR2 as SQIVND (reference sequence). The CDR3 is 15 amino acids. CDR3 protein: CASSRGRRRDTEAFF. The CDR3 nucleotides read TGTGCCAGTAGCAGGGGGCGACGCAGGGACACTGAAGCTTTCTTT.

This clone was recorded once. The chain joins TRBV29-1 to TRBJ1-3, with D maybe TRBD1 (6 bases). Germline loops: CDR1 SQVTM, CDR2 ANQGSEA. The CDR3 has 15 amino acids. V lost 4 bases and J lost 8, with 21 bases in between. Here the CDR3 DNA reads TGCAGCGTTGGAGTTTTGGACAGCGTGTCAGACACCATATATTTT. It is translated as CSVGVLDSVSDTIYF.

The V gene is TRBV10-1, the J gene TRBJ1-5; D ambiguous. The CDR3 is 10 amino acids. The germline gives CDR1 WNHNN, CDR2 SYGVQD (reference sequence). Trimming removed 11 bases at V and 7 bases at J, with 9 bases between. The CDR3 coding sequence is TGCGCCCGCACCTACCAGCCCCAGCATTTT. It yields the protein CARTYQPQHF.